One and the same sample provided the 32 T cell receptor beta chains below, sequenced in a study of blood T cell repertoires in COVID-19. The table came from immunoSEQ multiplex PCR; TCRdb's copy has only in-frame clones and leaves some out. The repertoire has 300,000 to 450,000 clones, around 90% of them found once; the top ten carry under 5%. Sequencing was carried out using peripheral blood. Receptor source: an older woman with COVID-19, enrolled during active disease.

V and J are TRBV11-1 and TRBJ2-7, with D unresolved. Germline V CDR1 and CDR2: SGHAT, FQDESV (reference sequence). There are 13 residues in the CDR3. V was trimmed by 5 bases and J by 4 bases, leaving 12 bases between them. The CDR3 region is CASSRARSYEQYF. The CDR3 nucleotides are TGTGCCAGCAGCCGAGCTAGATCGTACGAGCAGTACTTC.

This clone occurred once. The chain carries TRBV10-3 and TRBJ1-1; maybe TRBD1 (5 bases). The length of the CDR3 is 11 residues. Germline lookup yields CDR1 ENHRY and CDR2 SYGVKD. V lost 3 bases and J lost 6, with 5 bases in between. In DNA form, the CDR3 reads TGTGCCATCAGTGACAGGGCTGAAGCTTTCTTT. This gives the protein CAISDRAEAFF.

The rearrangement links TRBV19 to TRBJ1-1; D may be TRBD1 (5 bases). The CDR3 runs to 14 residues. The germline CDR1 and CDR2 sequences are LNHDA and SQIVND (reference sequence). The germline V and J ends were trimmed by 5 bases and 3 bases, with 13 bases remaining between them. CDR3 in DNA: TGTGCCAGTAGTCCCCTGGACACTTACACTGAAGCTTTCTTT. It yields the protein CASSPLDTYTEAFF.

The genes are TRBV11-2 and TRBJ2-1, with 8 positions matching TRBD2. This CDR3 has 18 residues. Germline values: CDR1 SGHAT, CDR2 FQNNGV. With 2 bases clipped from V and 5 bases from J, the junction kept 14 bases outside the gene matches. The DNA for the CDR3 is TGTGCCAGCAGCTTATCACTCGGGGGGGCAGGGGCCAACAATGAGCAGTTCTTC. It encodes CASSLSLGGAGANNEQFF.

The rearrangement joins TRBV7-3 to TRBJ1-6, with 9 bases identical to TRBD1. Germline V gives CDR1 SGHTA, CDR2 FQGTGA. Trimming cost V 4 bases and J 12 bases; bases outside gene matches: 4. This CDR3 is 13 amino acids long. CDR3 nucleotide sequence: TGTGCCAGCAGCTCGGGACAGGGATTACCCCTCCACTTT. Amino acid sequence: CASSSGQGLPLHF.

The chain couples TRBV19 to TRBJ1-2; D unclear. V gave up 5 bases and J gave up 0 bases, with 13 bases separating them. The CDR3 runs 15 residues. Germline CDR1 reads LNHDA; CDR2 reads SQIVND (reference sequence). The DNA of the CDR3 is TGTGCCAGTAGTGATTGGCGACGGGCTAACTATGGCTACACCTTC. Protein sequence: CASSDWRRANYGYTF.

The CDR3 bases are TGTGCCAGCAGTCGGGGGACAGGGCGTAGCACAGATACGCAGTATTTT. As protein: CASSRGTGRSTDTQYF. The chain combines TRBV5-6 with TRBJ2-3, with 9 bases fitting TRBD1. Looked up from germline, CDR1 is SGHDT and CDR2 is YYEEEE. With 5 bases clipped from V and 0 bases from J, the junction kept 7 bases outside the gene matches. CDR3 length: 16 amino acids.

This clone has just a few counts. The gene calls are TRBV6-5 and TRBJ2-7; 8 nucleotides agree with TRBD1. The CDR3 is 16 residues long. The germline V gene has CDR1 MNHEY and CDR2 SVGAGI. V lost 3 bases to trimming and J lost 2 bases; unmatched junction nucleotides: 9. CDR3 region: CASSYRSRTGTYEQYF. The CDR3 DNA is TGTGCCAGCAGTTATCGATCCCGGACAGGGACCTACGAGCAGTACTTC.

V is TRBV3-1 (or the pseudogene TRBV3-2) and J is TRBJ1-3; tentative D call: TRBD1 (5 bases). The CDR3 has 14 residues. Germline V gene data show CDR1 as LGHDT and CDR2 as YNNKEL (reference sequence). The ends were cut back, 8 bases at V and 0 bases at J, with 11 bases in the middle. The CDR3 nucleotides read TGTGCCAGCGGTTACAGGAGCTCTGGAAACACCATATATTTT. Encoded protein: CASGYRSSGNTIYF.

V and J are TRBV7-9 and TRBJ1-1; the D gene is possibly TRBD1 (5 bases). Trimming pared 5 bases from V and 12 bases from J, leaving 16 bases between. The V gene's germline CDR1 is SEHNR and CDR2 FQNEAQ (reference sequence). This CDR3 comprises 12 residues. The CDR3 DNA follows: TGTGCCAGCAGCCTGGCGGGAGGGGTGTCTTTCTTT. Amino acids: CASSLAGGVSFF. The full variable domain, rest sourced from reference TRBV7-9 and TRBJ1-1, is DTGVSQNPRHKITKRGQNVTFRCDPISEHNRLYWYRQTLGQGPEFLTYFQNEAQLEKSRLLSDRFSAERPKGSFSTLEIQRTEQGDSAMYLCASSLAGGVSFFGQGTRLTVV.

The gene calls are TRBV5-1 and TRBJ1-3, with TRBD1 identical over 8 bases. The germline V gene encodes CDR1 SGHRS and CDR2 YFSETQ. With 3 bases clipped from V and 1 base from J, the junction kept 6 bases outside the gene matches. The CDR3 extends over 16 amino acids. The CDR3 sequence: CASSSTGAGSGNTIYF. In nucleotides, the CDR3 is TGCGCCAGCAGCTCGACAGGGGCCGGGTCTGGAAACACCATATATTTT.

This clone was detected only once. The V and J genes are TRBV5-4 and TRBJ1-2, with 8 bases lining up with TRBD1. V gave up 4 bases and J gave up 7 bases; unmatched junction bases: 12. CDR1 SGHNT and CDR2 YYREEE come from the germline V gene (reference sequence). CDR3 length: 15 amino acids. CDR3 nucleotide sequence: TGTGCCAGCAGCCCAGGGGGCCCCTTCTCGTTTGGCTACACCTTC. It translates to CASSPGGPFSFGYTF.

This chain joins TRBV11-3 and TRBJ1-1; 7 nucleotides align to TRBD1. Germline CDR1 and CDR2: SGHNT and YENEEA. The J segment lost 6 bases and the V segment lost 7 bases, leaving 11 bases of the junction unmatched. The CDR3 runs 14 residues. CDR3 in DNA: TGTGCCAGCAAGACCTCTGAGGGGGCTTCTGAAGCTTTCTTT. Translated: CASKTSEGASEAFF.

CDR3 sequence: CASSQPVQGVRQPQHF. The CDR3 DNA sequence: TGTGCCAGCAGCCAACCAGTACAGGGGGTACGACAGCCCCAGCATTTT. This chain connects TRBV7-2 to TRBJ1-5, with 8 nucleotides matching TRBD1. The CDR3 extends over 16 amino acids. V dropped 5 bases and J dropped 7; count of bases not matched to a gene: 13. Germline CDR1 reads SGHTA; CDR2 reads FQGNSA. The whole variable domain, filled in from reference TRBV7-2 and TRBJ1-5, reads GAGVSQSPSNKVTEKGKDVELRCDPISGHTALYWYRQSLGQGLEFLIYFQGNSAPDKSGLPSDRFSAERTGGSVSTLTIQRTQQEDSAVYLCASSQPVQGVRQPQHFGDGTRLSIL.

J is TRBJ1-1 and V is TRBV9, with 8 bases identical to TRBD1. CDR1 is SGDLS, CDR2 YYNGEE, per germline. Losses at the gene ends were 4 bases for V and 5 bases for J; bases not matched to a gene: 4. This CDR3 has 13 residues. The CDR3 sequence: CASSQGAETEAFF. The CDR3 nucleotides are TGTGCCAGCAGCCAGGGGGCTGAAACTGAAGCTTTCTTT.

This clone was found once. The junction departs from germline at one end; a sequencing error may be responsible. CDR3 region: CASSTDPWSRSPHF. The CDR3 coding sequence is TGTGCCAGTAGTACGGATCCTTGGTCCAGGTCTCCCCACTTC. The chain recombines TRBV19 with TRBJ1-2; no firm D call. Germline CDR1 LNHDA, CDR2 SQIVND (reference sequence). The CDR3 extends over 14 amino acids. Together with reference TRBV19 and TRBJ1-2, the CDR3 gives the full variable domain: DGGITQSPKYLFRKEGQNVTLSCEQNLNHDAMYWYRQDPGQGLRLIYYSQIVNDFQKGDIAEGYSVSREKKESFPLTVTSAQKNPTAFYLCASSTDPWSRSPHFGSGTRLTVV.

V and J are TRBV28 and TRBJ2-7; D remains unclear. V lost 6 bases and J lost 1, with 13 bases in between. This CDR3 comprises 14 residues. Germline-derived CDR1 and CDR2 are MDHEN and SYDVKM. In nucleotides, the CDR3 is TGTGCCAGCAGCCGTGAGAGGCTATCCTACGAGCAGTACTTC. It is translated as CASSRERLSYEQYF. Together with reference TRBV28 and TRBJ2-7, the CDR3 gives the full variable domain: DVKVTQSSRYLVKRTGEKVFLECVQDMDHENMFWYRQDPGLGLRLIYFSYDVKMKEKGDIPEGYSVSREKKERFSLILESASTNQTSMYLCASSRERLSYEQYFGPGTRLTVT.

The chain has TRBV19 and TRBJ1-5; D perhaps matches TRBD1 (5 bases). The CDR3 spans 16 residues. Germline V gene sequence: CDR1 LNHDA, CDR2 SQIVND (reference sequence). The V end lost 3 bases, the J end lost 2 bases, and 14 bases lay between the germline ends. Here the CDR3 DNA reads TGTGCCAGTAGTATCGGGGGTAGCTCTGGCAATCAGCCCCAGCATTTT. It encodes CASSIGGSSGNQPQHF.

The chain employs TRBV5-1 and TRBJ2-2; D may be TRBD1 (6 bases). This CDR3 comprises 13 residues. The V gene's germline CDR1 is SGHRS and CDR2 YFSETQ. Between the trimmed V and J ends, which lost 4 bases and 7 bases, there was a span of 11 bases. The CDR3 DNA reads as TGCGCCAGCAGCACATACAGGGTCGGGGAGCTGTTTTTT. As protein: CASSTYRVGELFF.

The gene calls are TRBV6-5 and TRBJ1-1; no definite D call. This CDR3 comprises 12 residues. Looked up from germline, CDR1 is MNHEY and CDR2 is SVGAGI. Trimming stripped 2 bases from V and 1 base from J, with 2 bases between. The CDR3 DNA sequence: TGTGCCAGCAGTTACCGGAACACTGAAGCTTTCTTT. It translates to CASSYRNTEAFF.

A note on this clone: At the DNA level, this CDR3 is encoded by other sequences in the same sample as well. CDR3 nucleotides: TGTGCCAGCAGTTCTAGCGGGGGGCGCACAGATACGCAGTATTTT. The encoded protein is CASSSSGGRTDTQYF. The J gene is TRBJ2-3, the V gene TRBV7-3; 11 bases agree with TRBD2. After removal of 6 bases from V and 1 base from J, the junction contained 3 bases not matched to a gene. The CDR3 totals 15 residues. Germline V gives CDR1 SGHTA, CDR2 FQGTGA.

The genes are TRBV29-1 and TRBJ1-2; possibly TRBD1 for D (6 bases). V dropped 0 bases and J dropped 2 bases, with 10 bases sitting between them. The CDR3 loop spans 14 amino acids. Germline lookup yields CDR1 SQVTM and CDR2 ANQGSEA. The CDR3 nucleotides read TGCAGCGTTGAAGAATGGGGGGGCAACTATGGCTACACCTTC. It yields the protein CSVEEWGGNYGYTF.

V gene TRBV20-1 combines with J gene TRBJ2-7, with 7 bases identical to TRBD1. There are 12 residues in the CDR3. CDR1 DFQATT and CDR2 SNEGSKA come from the germline V gene (reference sequence). V shed 4 bases and J 6 bases; nucleotides not matched to a gene: 6. CDR3 in amino acids: CSAIDRAVEQYF. CDR3 in DNA: TGCAGTGCTATTGACAGGGCGGTCGAGCAGTACTTC.

The rearrangement joins TRBV10-3 to TRBJ1-2, with D hard to call. Trimming cost V 6 bases and J 1 base, with 6 bases left between them. This CDR3 region has 12 residues. Germline CDR1 ENHRY, CDR2 SYGVKD. CDR3 sequence reads: CAISGGNYGYTF. The DNA for the CDR3 is TGTGCCATCAGCGGCGGTAACTATGGCTACACCTTC.

The CDR3 reads CAISEIGQGASEAFF. CDR3 sequence (DNA): TGTGCCATCAGTGAGATCGGACAGGGGGCCAGTGAAGCTTTCTTT. The J gene is TRBJ1-1, the V gene TRBV10-3, with 11 bases fitting TRBD1. CDR1 and CDR2 from the germline V gene are ENHRY and SYGVKD. The CDR3 length is 15 residues. Trimming at V came to 2 bases and at J to 7 bases, leaving 6 bases not matched to a gene.

In this sample, this clone turned up once. J is TRBJ2-2 and V is TRBV19; D is undetermined. The CDR3 runs to 12 residues. Germline CDR1 and CDR2: LNHDA and SQIVND (reference sequence). Trimming cost V 9 bases and J 4 bases, with 9 bases left between them. The CDR3 region is CASRSGTGELFF. The DNA for the CDR3 is TGTGCCAGCCGTTCAGGCACCGGGGAGCTGTTTTTT.

The chain carries TRBV28 and TRBJ2-1; 7 nucleotides match TRBD1. This CDR3 is built from 16 residues. From germline, CDR1 is MDHEN and CDR2 SYDVKM. The V segment lost 5 bases and the J segment 0 bases; nucleotides outside the gene matches: 7. The DNA for the CDR3 is TGTGCCAGCAGTGATCTACAGGGGAGCTCCTACAATGAGCAGTTCTTC. Encoded protein: CASSDLQGSSYNEQFF.

J is TRBJ1-2 and V is TRBV24-1; TRBD1 matches 9 bases. Germline V lookup: CDR1 KGHDR, CDR2 SFDVKD. This CDR3 has 15 residues. V lost 3 bases, J lost 3 bases, and 4 bases stayed unmatched. This CDR3 is CATSDPGQGDYGYTF. CDR3 in DNA: TGTGCCACCAGTGATCCGGGACAGGGAGACTATGGCTACACCTTC.

This clone has a single count. The gene calls are TRBV29-1 and TRBJ1-2; TRBD1 aligns across 9 bases. The CDR3 is made up of 12 amino acids. The germline CDR1 and CDR2 sequences are SQVTM and ANQGSEA. The ends lost 6 bases at V and 8 bases at J; junction bases unmatched: 7. The CDR3 nucleotides are TGCAGCGTATTCCCCACAGGGGGCGGCTACACCTTC. Protein product: CSVFPTGGGYTF.

This clone was seen only a few times. The rearrangement links TRBV3-1 (or the pseudogene TRBV3-2) to TRBJ1-2, with 9 bases aligning to TRBD1. This CDR3 has 14 residues. V was clipped by 6 bases and J by 5 bases; unmatched bases: 7. Germline lookup yields CDR1 LGHDT and CDR2 YNNKEL (reference sequence). As DNA, the CDR3 is TGTGCCAGCAGACCGGGACAGGGCAATTATGGCTACACCTTC. Its translation: CASRPGQGNYGYTF.

V is TRBV9 and J is TRBJ2-3, with 10 bases identical to TRBD1. CDR3 size: 15 residues. The V gene end was trimmed by 4 bases and the J gene end by 5 bases; junction bases not matched to a gene: 7. Germline V gene lookup returns CDR1 SGDLS and CDR2 YYNGEE. This CDR3 is CASSPEDRGRDTQYF. The CDR3 nucleotides read TGTGCCAGCAGCCCCGAGGACAGGGGGAGAGATACGCAGTATTTT. The full variable domain, with the rest looked up from reference TRBV9 and TRBJ2-3, is DSGVTQTPKHLITATGQRVTLRCSPRSGDLSVYWYQQSLDQGLQFLIQYYNGEERAKGNILERFSAQQFPDLHSELNLSSLELGDSALYFCASSPEDRGRDTQYFGPGTRLTVL.

The count of this clone is one. The chain recombines TRBV9 with TRBJ2-1, with 7 bases that match TRBD2. The germline V gene has CDR1 SGDLS and CDR2 YYNGEE. Trimming cost V 3 bases and J 8 bases; bases outside gene matches: 8. The CDR3 is made up of 14 amino acids. The CDR3 protein is CASSAWTRADEQFF. The DNA of the CDR3 is TGTGCCAGCAGCGCCTGGACTAGGGCCGATGAGCAGTTCTTC.